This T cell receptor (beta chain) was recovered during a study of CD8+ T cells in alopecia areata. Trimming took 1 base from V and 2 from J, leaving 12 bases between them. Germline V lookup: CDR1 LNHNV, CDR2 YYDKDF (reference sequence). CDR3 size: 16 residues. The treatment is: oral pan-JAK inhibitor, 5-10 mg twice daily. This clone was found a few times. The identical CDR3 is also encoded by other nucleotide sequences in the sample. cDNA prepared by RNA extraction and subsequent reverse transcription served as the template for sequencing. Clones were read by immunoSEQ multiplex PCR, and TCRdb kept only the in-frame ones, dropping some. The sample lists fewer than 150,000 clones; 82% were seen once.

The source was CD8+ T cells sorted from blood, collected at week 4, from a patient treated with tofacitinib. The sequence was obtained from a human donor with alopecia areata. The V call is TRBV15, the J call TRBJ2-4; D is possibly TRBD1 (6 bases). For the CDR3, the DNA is TGTGCCACCAGCAGAGCTGTAAGGGGGACCAAAAACATTCAGTACTTC. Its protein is CATSRAVRGTKNIQYF.